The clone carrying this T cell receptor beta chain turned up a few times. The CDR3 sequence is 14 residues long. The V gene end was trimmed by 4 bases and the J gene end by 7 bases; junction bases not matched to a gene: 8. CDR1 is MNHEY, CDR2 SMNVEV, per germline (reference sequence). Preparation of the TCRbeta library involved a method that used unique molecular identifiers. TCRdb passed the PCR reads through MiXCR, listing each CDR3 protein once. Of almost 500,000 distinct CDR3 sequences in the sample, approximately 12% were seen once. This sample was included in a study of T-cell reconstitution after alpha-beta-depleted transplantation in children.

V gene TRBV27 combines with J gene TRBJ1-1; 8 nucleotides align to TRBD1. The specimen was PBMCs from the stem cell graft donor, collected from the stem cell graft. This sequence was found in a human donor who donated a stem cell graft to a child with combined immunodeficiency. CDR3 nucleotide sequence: TGTGCCAGCAGTTCGACCGGGACAGGTCTTGAAGCTTTCTTT. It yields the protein CASSSTGTGLEAFF.